The clone carrying this TCR beta chain came up a few times. Its antigen is as yet unknown. The data belong to a study of early T cells in non-severe SARS-CoV-2 infection. The wider study: From unsorted whole blood, bulk RNA was sequenced, and the chains remained unpaired. Study observations and caveats: Sequences matched to VDJdb favored anti-spike CD8 responses, while private and CD4 specificities were missed.

The V gene's germline CDR1 is SGHVS and CDR2 FQNEAQ. Trimming stripped 4 bases from V and 0 bases from J, with 19 bases between. The CDR3 has 18 amino acids. Individual cDNA molecules were tagged with unique molecular identifiers. TCRdb independently ran MiXCR on the 5' RACE reads; one entry per CDR3 protein. The repertoire includes tens of thousands of distinct CDR3 sequences, around 9% of them detected once, and about 13% sits in the top ten. This rearrangement joins TRBV7-8 to TRBJ2-1; D call uncertain. The receptor's source is an adult who was a healthcare worker with PCR-confirmed SARS-CoV-2 infection or an uninfected control (not recorded which). Source material: whole blood. CDR3 amino acids: CASSSADRALSSYNEQFF. The CDR3 DNA sequence: TGTGCCAGCAGCTCAGCCGACCGGGCCCTCAGCTCCTACAATGAGCAGTTCTTC.